This is a list of T cell receptor beta chains from one sample in a study of chemoradiotherapy in HPV16-positive cancers. Only in-frame clones appear in the TCRdb table, and some are missing; sequencing was by immunoSEQ multiplex PCR. This table holds about 68,000 clones, around nine tenths found once. This specimen was blood, taken from a patient who underwent chemoradiotherapy. The receptors were gathered from a human donor with HPV-associated anogenital cancer. Both conserved end residues are part of each CDR3. Each record gives: V gene, clone size, J gene, D gene, CDR3 protein, CDR3 DNA. D genes are given only for firm matches. Rows give clone size only sometimes, using once, few, many, or a class for an expanded clone.

TRBV28	-	TRBJ1-1	-	CASSSNGANTEAFF	TGTGCCAGCAGTTCGAACGGGGCGAACACTGAAGCTTTCTTT
TRBV10-3	-	TRBJ1-1	TRBD1	CAISESGGTGTAFF	TGTGCCATCAGTGAGTCGGGCGGGACAGGCACAGCTTTCTTT
TRBV7-9	-	TRBJ1-1	-	CASSPLWEGFTEAFF	TGTGCCAGCAGCCCGCTCTGGGAGGGTTTCACTGAAGCTTTCTTT
TRBV5-1	-	TRBJ2-2	-	CASSAGTTGYADTGELFF	TGCGCCAGCAGCGCCGGGACGACGGGGTACGCGGACACCGGGGAGCTGTTTTTT
TRBV9	-	TRBJ1-2	TRBD1	CASTVLTGGSGYTF	TGTGCCAGCACCGTCCTGACAGGGGGCTCGGGCTACACCTTC
TRBV15	-	TRBJ1-2	-	CATSREEGDGYTF	TGTGCCACCAGCAGAGAAGAGGGGGACGGCTACACCTTC
TRBV6-5	-	TRBJ1-6	-	CASRDRQSDNSPLHF	TGTGCCAGCAGGGATCGACAGAGCGATAATTCACCCCTCCACTTT
TRBV28	once	TRBJ1-2	TRBD1	CANLVRTGFNYGYTF	TGTGCCAACCTCGTAAGGACAGGATTCAACTATGGCTACACCTTC
TRBV7-9	-	TRBJ2-1	-	CASSRPGPAGHNEQFF	TGTGCCAGCAGCCGGCCGGGACCCGCAGGACACAATGAGCAGTTCTTC
TRBV29-1	-	TRBJ2-2	TRBD1	CSVDRGDTGELFF	TGCAGCGTCGACAGGGGCGACACCGGGGAGCTGTTTTTT
TRBV6-5	-	TRBJ1-2	-	CASSYSGYGYTF	TGTGCCAGCAGTTACTCAGGGTATGGCTACACCTTC
TRBV6-4	-	TRBJ1-4	-	CASSEQGLNEKLFF	TGTGCCAGCAGTGAACAGGGCCTTAATGAAAAACTGTTTTTT
TRBV10-1	-	TRBJ2-1	TRBD2	CASSEPSGDEQFF	TGCGCCAGCAGTGAGCCTAGCGGGGATGAGCAGTTCTTC
TRBV6-1	-	TRBJ1-4	TRBD1	CASSPTGATNEKLFF	TGTGCCAGCAGCCCCACAGGGGCAACTAATGAAAAACTGTTTTTT
TRBV27	-	TRBJ2-3	-	CASRQGGSDTQYF	TGTGCCAGCAGACAGGGAGGGTCAGATACGCAGTATTTT
TRBV19	-	TRBJ1-1	-	CASRWEGGRTEAFF	TGTGCCAGTAGGTGGGAGGGGGGTAGGACTGAAGCTTTCTTT
TRBV9	-	TRBJ1-1	-	CASSVGAATMNTEAFF	TGTGCCAGCAGCGTAGGGGCAGCTACAATGAACACTGAAGCTTTCTTT
TRBV5-4	medium-sized	TRBJ1-2	-	CASSLAMAGYGYTF	TGTGCCAGCAGCTTGGCCATGGCAGGGTATGGCTACACCTTC
TRBV10-2	-	TRBJ1-6	TRBD1	CASGYGTGVDSPLHF	TGCGCCAGCGGATATGGGACAGGAGTAGATTCACCCCTCCACTTT
TRBV19	-	TRBJ1-6	TRBD1	CASSTTGQGNSPLHF	TGTGCCAGTAGTACGACAGGACAGGGGAATTCACCCCTCCACTTT
TRBV27	-	TRBJ2-3	-	CASSRRGDTQYF	TGTGCCAGCAGCAGAAGGGGGGATACGCAGTATTTT
TRBV20-1	-	TRBJ2-3	-	CSARSGDTQYF	TGCAGTGCTAGAAGTGGAGATACGCAGTATTTT
TRBV27	-	TRBJ1-2	-	CASSFGESYGYTF	TGTGCCAGCAGTTTCGGGGAGAGCTATGGCTACACCTTC
TRBV9	-	TRBJ1-2	-	CASSVLGSVHGYTF	TGTGCCAGCAGCGTATTAGGGTCCGTACATGGCTACACCTTC
TRBV5-1	-	TRBJ2-5	TRBD2	CASSRGLALEETQYF	TGCGCCAGCAGCAGGGGACTAGCTCTTGAAGAGACCCAGTACTTC
TRBV5-1	-	TRBJ1-6	-	CASSLGLDSPLHF	TGCGCCAGCAGCTTGGGACTCGATTCACCCCTCCACTTT
TRBV7-2	once	TRBJ1-1	-	CASSSRVMNTEAFF	TGTGCCAGCAGCTCCAGGGTGATGAACACTGAAGCTTTCTTT
TRBV4-1	few	TRBJ1-6	-	CASSLTVDNSPLHF	TGCGCCAGCAGCCTAACAGTAGATAATTCACCCCTCCACTTT